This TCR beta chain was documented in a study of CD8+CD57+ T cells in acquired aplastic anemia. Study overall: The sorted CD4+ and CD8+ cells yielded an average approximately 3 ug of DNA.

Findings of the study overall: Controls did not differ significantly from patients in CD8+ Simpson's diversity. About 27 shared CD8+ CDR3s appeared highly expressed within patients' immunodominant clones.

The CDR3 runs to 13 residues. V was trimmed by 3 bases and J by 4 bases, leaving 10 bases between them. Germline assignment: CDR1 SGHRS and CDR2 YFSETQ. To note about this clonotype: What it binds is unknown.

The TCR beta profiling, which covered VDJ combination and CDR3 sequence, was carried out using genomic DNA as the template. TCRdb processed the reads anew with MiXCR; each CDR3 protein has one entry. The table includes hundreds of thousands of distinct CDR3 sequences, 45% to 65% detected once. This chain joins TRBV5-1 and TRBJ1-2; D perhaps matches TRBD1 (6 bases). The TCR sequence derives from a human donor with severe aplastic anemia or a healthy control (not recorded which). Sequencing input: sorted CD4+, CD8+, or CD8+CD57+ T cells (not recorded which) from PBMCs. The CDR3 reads CASSSQGTYGYTF. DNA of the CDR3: TGCGCCAGCAGCTCCCAGGGGACCTATGGCTACACCTTC.